These 15 T cell receptor beta chains share one sample of origin, sequenced in a study of blood T cells in healthy people across ages. Together with a sample-barcoded 5' primer, a J-beta primer mix was included in a second PCR lasting about 7 to 11 cycles. From the 5' RACE reads, TCRdb called clonotypes with MiXCR, one entry per CDR3 protein. The table records some 700,000 distinct CDR3 sequences, about 42% of them present only once. The source material was blood. These receptor sequences come from a woman in her sixties or seventies in good health.

The V gene is TRBV7-9, the J gene TRBJ2-5; 10 nucleotides match TRBD1. V trimming: 5 bases; J trimming: 3 bases; junction bases outside the gene matches: 12. The CDR3 covers 17 residues. CDR1 is SEHNR, CDR2 FQNEAQ, per germline (reference sequence). The CDR3 bases are TGTGCCAGCAGCCTACTGACAGGGGGCTATGGTAAAGAGACCCAGTACTTC. It is translated as CASSLLTGGYGKETQYF.

This clonotype was observed a handful of times. The gene calls are TRBV6-6 and TRBJ1-4, with 7 bases fitting TRBD1. The CDR3 covers 14 residues. Germline trimming cut 5 bases from V and 3 bases from J; bases unmatched to any gene: 3. The germline V gene encodes CDR1 MNHNY and CDR2 SVGAGI (reference sequence). The DNA for the CDR3 is TGTGCCAGCAGTACGACAGGGCCTAATGAAAAACTGTTTTTT. This encodes CASSTTGPNEKLFF.

V usage is TRBV18 and J usage is TRBJ2-7; D is tentatively TRBD1 or TRBD2 (5 bases each). This CDR3 is 14 amino acids long. V lost 10 bases, J lost 0 bases, and 16 bases lay in between. Germline V CDR1 and CDR2: KGHSH, LQKENI. CDR3 coding DNA: TGTGCCATCGCCAAGGACGGGACCTCCTACGAGCAGTACTTC. It translates to CAIAKDGTSYEQYF.

The chain links TRBV6-5 to TRBJ1-1; D may be TRBD1 (6 bases). The length of the CDR3 is 15 residues. V was cut by 5 bases and J by 0 bases, with 13 bases left in between. Germline CDR1 is MNHEY and CDR2 is SVGAGI. As DNA, the CDR3 is TGTGCCAGCAGTCCGACAGGAGGAGTGAACACTGAAGCTTTCTTT. Translation: CASSPTGGVNTEAFF.

This clonotype was observed a handful of times. The chain joins TRBV7-2 to TRBJ2-7; D is unresolved. The CDR3 loop spans 13 amino acids. The germline gives CDR1 SGHTA, CDR2 FQGNSA. V was shortened by 6 bases and J by 7 bases, with 16 bases between the two germline ends. The CDR3 DNA sequence: TGTGCCAGCAGTTTGGACCGGAACAATGAGCAGTACTTC. Protein product: CASSLDRNNEQYF.

As concerns this clonotype: A much larger clone lies one base from this, so it may be a read error. The rearrangement uses TRBV24-1 and TRBJ2-3, with 7 bases lining up with TRBD2. There are 19 residues in the CDR3. Per the germline V gene, CDR1 is KGHDR and CDR2 is SFDVKD. CDR3 amino acids: CATSDALGLVGTPTDAQYF. The CDR3 region has the DNA TGTGCCACCAGTGATGCCCTCGGACTAGTTGGAACCCCCACAGATGCGCAGTATTTT.

This clonotype was counted ten times or more. The V gene is TRBV29-1, the J gene TRBJ2-1; 9 bases are shared with TRBD1. The CDR3 totals 10 residues. The germline gives CDR1 SQVTM, CDR2 ANQGSEA. V was clipped by 3 bases and J by 14 bases; unmatched bases: 2. The DNA of the CDR3 is TGCAGCGTTGAGACAGGGGGGGAGTTCTTC. Its translation is CSVETGGEFF.

The chain carries TRBV11-1 and TRBJ2-5; 13 bases match TRBD2. Germline CDR1 SGHAT, CDR2 FQDESV (reference sequence). The V segment lost 0 bases and the J segment 4 bases; nucleotides outside the gene matches: 5. This CDR3 spans 17 amino acids. The CDR3 loop reads CASSLAPGLAGSETQYF. The CDR3 DNA reads TGTGCCAGCAGCTTAGCACCGGGACTAGCGGGATCAGAGACCCAGTACTTC.

This clonotype has a handful of counts. The rearrangement links TRBV6-5 to TRBJ2-4; D may be TRBD1 (5 bases). Looked up from germline, CDR1 is MNHEY and CDR2 is SVGAGI. This CDR3 is built from 16 residues. Between the trimmed V and J ends, which lost 3 bases and 0 bases, there was a span of 12 bases. As DNA, the CDR3 is TGTGCCAGCAGTTATCGACATCAGGGAGCCAAAAACATTCAGTACTTC. This gives the protein CASSYRHQGAKNIQYF.

This clonotype was detected ten times or more. The rearrangement joins TRBV15 to TRBJ2-4; 9 bases are a match to TRBD1. The J segment lost 4 bases and the V segment lost 5 bases, leaving 9 bases of the junction unmatched. There are 16 residues in the CDR3. Per the germline V gene, CDR1 is LNHNV and CDR2 is YYDKDF (reference sequence). The CDR3 region is CATSFYRGQAKNIQYF. The CDR3 coding sequence is TGTGCCACCAGCTTCTACAGGGGGCAAGCGAAAAACATTCAGTACTTC.

This clonotype was recorded a few times. The CDR3 DNA sequence: TGTGCCAGCAGTTCTTGGGGTAACGACTATGGCTACACCTTC. Its translation: CASSSWGNDYGYTF. This chain connects TRBV28 to TRBJ1-2; D remains unclear. With 4 bases removed from V and 3 bases from J, the gap between germline ends came to 12 bases. Germline V gene sequence: CDR1 MDHEN, CDR2 SYDVKM. The length of the CDR3 is 14 residues.

The chain employs TRBV20-1 and TRBJ2-5, with 7 positions matching TRBD2. Per germline, CDR1 DFQATT and CDR2 SNEGSKA (reference sequence). CDR3 length: 15 amino acids. V trimming: 0 bases; J trimming: 4 bases; junction bases outside the gene matches: 8. CDR3 in amino acids: CSARDTRESRETQYF. CDR3 in DNA: TGCAGTGCTAGAGATACGCGGGAGTCACGAGAGACCCAGTACTTC.

The gene calls are TRBV4-2 and TRBJ2-5; TRBD1 agrees at 9 bases. V trimming: 1 base; J trimming: 3 bases; junction bases outside the gene matches: 6. Germline CDR1 and CDR2: LGHNA and YNFKEQ. This CDR3 is 16 amino acids long. The CDR3 nucleotides are TGTGCCAGCAGCCAAGGTGGAGACAGGGGGAAAGAGACCCAGTACTTC. Its protein product is CASSQGGDRGKETQYF.

Ten or more counts support this clonotype. The chain recombines TRBV11-2 with TRBJ2-5; possibly TRBD1 or TRBD2 for D (6 bases each). This CDR3 is 21 amino acids long. The germline V and J ends were trimmed by 1 base and 4 bases, with 31 bases remaining between them. Germline loops: CDR1 SGHAT, CDR2 FQNNGV. Here the CDR3 reads CASSLVPGGQGKLHGRETQYF. The CDR3, as DNA: TGTGCCAGCAGCTTAGTCCCAGGAGGGCAGGGGAAACTCCATGGAAGAGAGACCCAGTACTTC.

There are a few counts of this clonotype. The chain recombines TRBV12-3 or TRBV12-4 with TRBJ2-5; D remains unclear. CDR3 length equals 14 residues. The V end lost 7 bases, the J end lost 1 base, and 13 bases lay between the germline ends. CDR3 protein: CASTHYLLQETQYF. The DNA for the CDR3 is TGTGCCAGCACCCACTACCTACTCCAAGAGACCCAGTACTTC.